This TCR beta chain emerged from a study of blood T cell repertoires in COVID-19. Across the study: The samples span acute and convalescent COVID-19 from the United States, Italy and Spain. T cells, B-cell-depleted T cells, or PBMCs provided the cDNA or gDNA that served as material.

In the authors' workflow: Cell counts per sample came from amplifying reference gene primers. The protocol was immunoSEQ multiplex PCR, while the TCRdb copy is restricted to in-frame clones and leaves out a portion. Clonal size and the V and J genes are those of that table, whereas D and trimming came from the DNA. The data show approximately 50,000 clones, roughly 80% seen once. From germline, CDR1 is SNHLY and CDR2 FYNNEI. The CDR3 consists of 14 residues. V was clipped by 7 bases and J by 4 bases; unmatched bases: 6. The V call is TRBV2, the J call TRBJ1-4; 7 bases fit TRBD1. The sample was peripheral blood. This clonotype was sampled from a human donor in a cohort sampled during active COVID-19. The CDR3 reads CASNGDSLNEKLFF. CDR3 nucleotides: TGTGCCAGCAATGGGGACAGCCTTAATGAAAAACTGTTTTTT.